This section outlines one T cell receptor (beta chain) sequence together with its context. Antigen unknown. With 7 bases removed from V and 5 bases from J, the gap between germline ends came to 11 bases. This CDR3 is 12 amino acids long. These data come from a study of T cell repertoires in cytomegalovirus infection. Study-wide background: CMV epitopes in the study were HLA-C-restricted (recently identified) and HLA-B-restricted (well studied). Both a matching HLA type and CMV infection were indicated by public TCR beta signatures. Study-level findings and limits: Ex vivo responses were dominated by HLA-C-restricted CMV-specific TCR beta clonotypes.

TCRdb called the reads again in MiXCR, with one record for every CDR3 protein. Of more than 65,000 distinct CDR3 sequences in the sample, about half are singletons; the top ten hold 85% to 95%. This material consisted of CD8+ T cells from cultured PBMCs, taken from culture after CMV antigen stimulation. The chain couples TRBV12-3 or TRBV12-4 to TRBJ1-1; D is unclear. The receptor comes from a human donor in good health (CMV status not recorded). Some clones in this sample may be carry-over from other donors' samples. The CDR3 nucleotides are TGTGCCAGCATCTCGGCGGGGACTGAAGCTTTCTTT. It encodes CASISAGTEAFF.